This T cell receptor beta chain was sequenced in a study of monozygotic twins with inflammatory bowel disease. General study findings and limits: Subtypes among T cells remained indistinguishable. IBD patients, compared with healthy twins, shared fewer clonotypes with others (especially with disease activity).

Details on this clonotype: The antigen remains unidentified.

Blood (roughly 2.3 ml) was collected from every donor individually. This CDR3 spans 12 amino acids. Reanalyzing the 5' RACE reads, TCRdb keeps one entry per CDR3 protein, without DNA. Its table lists under 150,000 distinct CDR3 sequences. The origin of this receptor is a human donor with ulcerative colitis or Crohn's disease, or a healthy co-twin of an affected twin (not recorded which). The rearrangement joins TRBV12-3 or TRBV12-4 to TRBJ1-4. Sequencing was done on a sample of blood. This chain's CDR3 is CASSQYDEKLFF.